This TCR beta chain was recorded in a study of control samples from healthy donors and cancer patients (dated by TCRdb to about 2020). Inclusive of the bounding cysteine and phenylalanine, the CDR3 is 16 residues long. Just the 48-base CDR3 DNA is kept, in frame starting at base 1. CDR1 SNHLY and CDR2 FYNNEI were looked up in the germline V gene. Trimming takes 6 bases off V and 5 bases off J; junction bases not matched to a gene: 11. This clone is considered medium-sized (0.01 to 0.1%). Its antigen is not yet known. The record has no base qualities; no much larger clone is one base away. The library was prepared using the immunoSEQ multiplex PCR assay. TCRdb stores this immuneACCESS table with in-frame sequences only. Part of the clones is absent; in the studies checked, under half of the shortfall reflects unresolved V genes, and no reason is known for the rest. The sample table records fewer than 200,000 clones; around nine tenths of these occur just once. More than 1.3% of the sample is held by the ten biggest clonotypes.

This receptor chain uses TRBV2 and TRBJ1-4, with 8 bases matching TRBD1. This receptor was identified in a young man in good health. Sequencing used blood. The CDR3 reads CASRAGQAAGNEKLFF. Read as DNA, the sequence is TGTGCCAGCAGAGCGGGACAGGCCGCGGGAAATGAAAAACTGTTTTTT.